This TCR beta chain was obtained from a study of blood T cell repertoires in COVID-19. Looking at the study overall: Both acute and convalescent COVID-19 samples were obtained from the United States, Italy and Spain.

Trimming took 4 bases from V and 4 from J; bases not matched to a gene: 11. The CDR3 loop spans 16 amino acids. CDR1 is SGHNT and CDR2 is YYREEE in the germline V gene (reference sequence). Individuals drawn from some 25 US areas were roughly 18 to 95 years old. Per the original methods: Researchers report that nucleated cell counts were estimated from reference gene primer amplification. Repertoires were generated with immunoSEQ multiplex PCR, while TCRdb's copy carries only in-frame clones and drops some. The V and J calls and clone size are taken from that table; D and trimming were inferred from the DNA. Seen here are around 300,000 clones, about nine tenths observed once, and the top ten hold under 3%.

The sequence was collected from a woman between 18 and 29 years old who had recovered from COVID-19. The sequencing input was PBMCs or T cells enriched from blood (not recorded which). V usage is TRBV5-4 and J usage is TRBJ2-3; 8 bases map to TRBD2. The chain's CDR3 is CASSPEGGRMADTQYF. Written as DNA, the CDR3 is TGTGCCAGCAGCCCCGAGGGCGGGAGGATGGCAGATACGCAGTATTTT.